The 27 T cell receptor beta chains reported below all come from one sample, sequenced in a study of post-analysis software for immune sequencing data. What these receptors recognize is not known. Study-wide results and caveats: Roughly 5 TRBV segments occurring more often in patients than controls included TRBV5-6, TRBV5-1 and TRBV20-1.

TCR beta cDNA libraries included unique molecular identifiers. Each CDR3 protein gets one entry after TCRdb re-called the PCR reads with MiXCR. This sample has 450,000 to 700,000 distinct CDR3 sequences, with around 44% found just once. Sample: blood. These receptors all stem from a girl between 5 and 17 years old with multiple sclerosis.

This clonotype was seen only once. The V and J genes are TRBV7-9 and TRBJ2-1, with 10 positions matching TRBD2. The V and J ends lost 1 base and 8 bases, in that order; junction bases with no gene match: 8. CDR1 and CDR2 (germline): SEHNR, FQNEAQ (reference sequence). This CDR3 region has 16 residues. The CDR3 DNA reads as TGTGCCAGCAGCTTAGTTGAGCGGGAGGGCCACGATGAGCAGTTCTTC. Residues: CASSLVEREGHDEQFF.

The chain joins TRBV12-3 or TRBV12-4 to TRBJ1-1; 9 bases line up with TRBD1. Losses at the gene ends were 3 bases for V and 4 bases for J; bases not matched to a gene: 24. The CDR3 totals 21 residues. The CDR3 coding sequence is TGTGCCAGCAGTTTGTCAGCGTCCCGAGTTCGCTTACAGGGGGCGCGCACTGAAGCTTTCTTT. It yields the protein CASSLSASRVRLQGARTEAFF.

The chain employs TRBV6-1 and TRBJ2-5; TRBD2 agrees at 9 bases. The J call may be wrong; the DNA end is better matched by TRBJ2-1. Per the germline V gene, CDR1 is MNHNS and CDR2 is SASEGT. This CDR3 is built from 13 residues. CDR3 amino acids: CASMGLAQETQFF. As DNA, the CDR3 is TGTGCCAGCATGGGACTAGCCCAAGAGACCCAGTTCTTC.

Only one count was recorded for this clonotype. The chain links TRBV20-1 to TRBJ2-1, with D possibly being TRBD1 or TRBD2 (5 bases each). The CDR3 is 13 amino acids. Looked up from germline, CDR1 is DFQATT and CDR2 is SNEGSKA (reference sequence). V lost 5 bases, J lost 10 bases, and 18 bases lay in between. The DNA of the CDR3 is TGCAGTGCTGGGGACGGAGCGTCCCCGGAGCAGTTCTTC. Translated: CSAGDGASPEQFF.

This chain uses TRBV4-1 with TRBJ1-5; unclear D gene. This CDR3 is built from 14 residues. Trimming pared 1 base from V and 3 bases from J, leaving 7 bases between. Germline loops: CDR1 MGHRA, CDR2 YSYEKL. CDR3 residues: CASSQGLLNQPQHF. In DNA form, the CDR3 reads TGCGCCAGCAGCCAAGGACTCCTCAATCAGCCCCAGCATTTT.

This clonotype was seen more than once but under ten times. The chain combines TRBV9 with TRBJ1-2; D might be TRBD1 (5 bases). Germline loops: CDR1 SGDLS, CDR2 YYNGEE. V lost 0 bases and J 1 base, leaving 10 bases between the germline ends. The CDR3 length is 15 residues. The DNA for the CDR3 is TGTGCCAGCAGCGTAGGCTTGGGGGTTAACTATGGCTACACCTTC. This codes for CASSVGLGVNYGYTF.

The table lists this clonotype with a few counts. The chain uses TRBV13 and TRBJ1-1; a weak D match, TRBD1 (5 bases). Germline V gene sequence: CDR1 PRHDT, CDR2 FYEKMQ (reference sequence). V gave up 0 bases and J gave up 7 bases, with 12 bases separating them. This CDR3 has 14 amino acids. CDR3 loop: CASSLGTAVLEAFF. The CDR3 nucleotides read TGTGCCAGCAGCTTAGGGACAGCCGTTCTTGAAGCTTTCTTT.

This clonotype has just a few counts. The chain combines TRBV5-1 with TRBJ2-3; a possible D gene is TRBD2 (6 bases). Between the trimmed V and J ends, which lost 5 bases and 2 bases, there was a span of 15 bases. The CDR3 totals 15 residues. CDR1 SGHRS and CDR2 YFSETQ come from the germline V gene. The CDR3 protein is CASRIGGGDTDTQYF. The CDR3 region has the DNA TGCGCCAGCAGGATCGGCGGAGGGGACACAGATACGCAGTATTTT.

In its sample, this clonotype was seen a few times. The chain recombines TRBV5-1 with TRBJ2-7; 7 bases are shared with TRBD1. The CDR3 length is 15 residues. V gave up 3 bases and J gave up 2 bases; unmatched junction bases: 8. Germline V CDR1 and CDR2: SGHRS, YFSETQ. CDR3 bases: TGCGCCAGCAGCTATGGACAGGAGACCCCCTACGAGCAGTACTTC. Translation: CASSYGQETPYEQYF.

This clonotype was detected only a few times. The J gene is TRBJ1-2, the V gene TRBV12-3 or TRBV12-4, with D possibly matching TRBD1 (5 bases). V lost 4 bases and J 7 bases, leaving 10 bases between the germline ends. The length of the CDR3 is 12 residues. The CDR3 loop reads CASSYGAGGYTF. The CDR3 DNA follows: TGTGCCAGCAGTTACGGGGCTGGTGGCTACACCTTC.

The V and J genes are TRBV20-1 and TRBJ2-4; 12 nucleotides agree with TRBD2. The last part of the DNA fits TRBJ2-7 better; the J call may be wrong. The germline V gene encodes CDR1 DFQATT and CDR2 SNEGSKA (reference sequence). The CDR3 loop spans 15 amino acids. In DNA, the CDR3 is TGCAGTGCTAGGACTAGCGGGGGATCCTCCTACGAGCAGTACTTC. This codes for CSARTSGGSSYEQYF.

This chain connects TRBV12-3 or TRBV12-4 to TRBJ2-1; possible D gene TRBD1, 7 bases. There are 15 residues in the CDR3. Trimming pared 3 bases from V and 4 bases from J, leaving 13 bases between. The CDR3 DNA sequence: TGTGCCAGCAGTTTGCCACAGGGGACTTACAATGAGCAGTTCTTC. Its protein product is CASSLPQGTYNEQFF.

The chain employs TRBV2 and TRBJ2-2; no definite D call. The CDR3 runs 14 residues. The ends were cut back, 3 bases at V and 2 bases at J, with 7 bases in the middle. Germline values: CDR1 SNHLY, CDR2 FYNNEI. As DNA, the CDR3 is TGTGCCAGCAGTGACCGACCCAACACCGGGGAGCTGTTTTTT. Translating it yields CASSDRPNTGELFF.

This sequence joins TRBV5-1 and TRBJ2-1, with D maybe TRBD2 (5 bases). The CDR3 is 16 amino acids. Germline V gives CDR1 SGHRS, CDR2 YFSETQ. V was trimmed by 0 bases and J by 0 bases, leaving 10 bases between them. This CDR3 is CASSLETGSSYNEQFF. CDR3 sequence (DNA): TGCGCCAGCAGCTTGGAAACGGGAAGCTCCTACAATGAGCAGTTCTTC. Filled out from reference TRBV5-1 and TRBJ2-1, the complete variable domain reads KAGVTQTPRYLIKTRGQQVTLSCSPISGHRSVSWYQQTPGQGLQFLFEYFSETQRNKGNFPGRFSGRQFSNSRSEMNVSTLELGDSALYLCASSLETGSSYNEQFFGPGTRLTVL.

This chain links TRBV10-3 with TRBJ2-7; 8 nucleotides align to TRBD1. Germline CDR1 is ENHRY and CDR2 is SYGVKD. The CDR3 is 14 amino acids. The V and J ends lost 2 bases and 7 bases, in that order; junction bases with no gene match: 7. The CDR3 loop reads CAISEGQGSWEQYF. DNA for the CDR3: TGTGCCATCAGTGAGGGACAGGGTAGCTGGGAGCAGTACTTC.

This sequence joins TRBV12-3 or TRBV12-4 and TRBJ2-1; TRBD2 is a possible D gene (6 bases). This CDR3 region has 16 residues. The V and J ends lost 6 bases and 3 bases respectively, with 18 bases between them. The CDR3 protein is CASSIGFSGFYNEQFF. The CDR3 DNA sequence: TGTGCCAGCAGCATTGGATTCAGCGGGTTCTACAATGAGCAGTTCTTC.

J is TRBJ2-3 and V is TRBV20-1; tentative D call: TRBD2 (6 bases). The V and J ends lost 3 bases and 0 bases respectively, with 25 bases between them. The length of the CDR3 is 19 residues. Germline assignment: CDR1 DFQATT and CDR2 SNEGSKA (reference sequence). The DNA of the CDR3 is TGCAGTGCTAGCTTTGTAATCGCGGGAACCCGACCGAGCACAGATACGCAGTATTTT. Amino acid sequence: CSASFVIAGTRPSTDTQYF.

The rearrangement links TRBV7-9 to TRBJ2-1, with D possibly TRBD1 on 6 matching bases. CDR3 length: 15 residues. The V gene lost 7 bases and the J gene lost 3 bases, with 16 bases spanning the gap. Germline V gene lookup returns CDR1 SEHNR and CDR2 FQNEAQ (reference sequence). This CDR3 is CASNLMGANYNEQFF. The CDR3 bases are TGTGCCAGCAACTTGATGGGGGCTAACTACAATGAGCAGTTCTTC.

V and J are TRBV20-1 and TRBJ1-2; D uncertain. There are 14 residues in the CDR3. Germline CDR1 is DFQATT and CDR2 is SNEGSKA (reference sequence). The V gene lost 1 base and the J gene lost 0 bases, with 9 bases spanning the gap. CDR3 region: CSARAARSNYGYTF. In nucleotides, the CDR3 is TGCAGTGCTAGAGCCGCCAGGTCTAACTATGGCTACACCTTC.

This clonotype was counted between two and nine times. V usage is TRBV4-1 and J usage is TRBJ1-1, with a tentative D call TRBD1 (5 bases). CDR1 is MGHRA and CDR2 is YSYEKL in the germline V gene. The CDR3 covers 16 residues. Trimming removed 4 bases at V and 5 bases at J, with 20 bases between. The CDR3 DNA sequence: TGCGCCAGCAGCCCCCCGGGGGACCGGAGGGAGACTGAAGCTTTCTTT. This codes for CASSPPGDRRETEAFF.

This chain uses TRBV20-1 with TRBJ2-5; possible D gene TRBD2, 5 bases. CDR3 length equals 15 residues. The germline V gene encodes CDR1 DFQATT and CDR2 SNEGSKA (reference sequence). V was cut by 2 bases and J by 11 bases, with 24 bases left in between. The CDR3 protein is CSARITSGGFSEQYF. The CDR3 nucleotides are TGCAGTGCTAGAATAACGAGCGGTGGATTCTCGGAGCAGTACTTC.

The gene calls are TRBV27 and TRBJ1-2; TRBD1 matches 8 bases. Germline trimming cut 10 bases from V and 4 bases from J; bases unmatched to any gene: 14. CDR3 length: 15 residues. Germline loops: CDR1 MNHEY, CDR2 SMNVEV (reference sequence). CDR3 protein: CATQPRDRGPYGYTF. CDR3 DNA sequence: TGTGCCACCCAACCTAGAGACAGGGGCCCCTATGGCTACACCTTC.

V gene TRBV3-1 combines with J gene TRBJ1-1; possibly TRBD1 for D (5 bases). The CDR3 is made up of 13 amino acids. V lost 2 bases and J lost 5, with 9 bases in between. CDR1 is LGHDT, CDR2 YNNKEL, per germline (reference sequence). For the CDR3, the DNA is TGTGCCAGCAGCCAAATGAAGGGGACTGAAGCTTTCTTT. It is translated as CASSQMKGTEAFF.

This chain uses TRBV5-1 with TRBJ2-6; TRBD1 matches at 7 bases. In germline, CDR1 is SGHRS, CDR2 YFSETQ. The ends lost 4 bases at V and 4 bases at J; junction bases unmatched: 8. CDR3 length: 16 residues. The chain's CDR3 is CASSPETGPGANVLTF. The CDR3 nucleotides read TGCGCCAGCAGCCCGGAGACAGGGCCCGGGGCCAACGTCCTGACTTTC.

The chain uses TRBV10-3 and TRBJ2-7; D is perhaps TRBD2 (6 bases). The CDR3 contains 19 residues. Germline CDR1 ENHRY, CDR2 SYGVKD. V was trimmed by 4 bases and J by 4 bases, leaving 29 bases between them. The DNA of the CDR3 is TGTGCCATCAGTGCCGTCACCCCCTGGGGAGGACTCTCCCCATACGAGCAGTACTTC. Translated, it gives CAISAVTPWGGLSPYEQYF.

This chain uses TRBV12-3 or TRBV12-4 with TRBJ2-1, with 10 bases aligning to TRBD2. The trim removed 8 bases at V and 4 bases at J, leaving 8 bases unmatched. This CDR3 is built from 15 residues. CDR3: CASRPAGGTYNEQFF. The CDR3 DNA is TGTGCCAGCCGGCCAGCGGGAGGGACATACAATGAGCAGTTCTTC.

A note on this clonotype: This may be a read error, as it is one base from a much larger clone. The rearrangement joins TRBV20-1 to TRBJ2-1; D perhaps matches TRBD1 (5 bases). The J call may be in error: the DNA end matches TRBJ2-7 better. Germline CDR1 reads DFQATT; CDR2 reads SNEGSKA (reference sequence). The CDR3 contains 15 residues. CDR3 protein: CSAGRGPRSYNEQYF. CDR3 sequence (DNA): TGCAGTGCTGGTAGGGGCCCTAGATCCTACAATGAGCAGTACTTC.